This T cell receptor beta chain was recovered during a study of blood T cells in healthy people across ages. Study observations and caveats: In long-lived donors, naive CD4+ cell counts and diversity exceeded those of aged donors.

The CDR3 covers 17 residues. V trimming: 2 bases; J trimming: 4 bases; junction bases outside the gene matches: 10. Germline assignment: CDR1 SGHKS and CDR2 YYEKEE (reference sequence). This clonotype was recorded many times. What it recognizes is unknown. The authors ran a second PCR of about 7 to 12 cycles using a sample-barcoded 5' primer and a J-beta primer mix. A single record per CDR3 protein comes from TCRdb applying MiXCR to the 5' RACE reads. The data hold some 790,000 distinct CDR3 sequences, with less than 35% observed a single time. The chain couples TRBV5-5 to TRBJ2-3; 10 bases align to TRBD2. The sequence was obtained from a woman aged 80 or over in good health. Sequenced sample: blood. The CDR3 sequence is CASSFVLAGSPPDTQYF. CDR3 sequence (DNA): TGTGCCAGCAGCTTTGTACTAGCGGGGTCCCCCCCAGATACGCAGTATTTT.